The 7 T cell receptor beta chains below were found in one sample sequenced in a study of blood T cell repertoires in COVID-19 (TCRdb year 2020). Libraries were made using the immunoSEQ multiplex PCR assay. The immuneACCESS repertoire file appears here via TCRdb, limited to in-frame rearrangements. These files lack a portion of the clones; in checked studies, under half of the deficit traces to unresolved V genes, and the cause of the others is not known. For this sample the table gives some 130,000 clones, of which more than 90% were detected only once. About 4.6% of the sample is taken by the ten largest. Sequenced input: peripheral blood. Receptor source: a man aged 60-69 years with COVID-19, enrolled during active disease.

The chain carries TRBV6-5 and TRBJ1-6; no definite D call. CDR3 length: 13 residues. Trimming took off 2 bases at V and 14 bases at J, with 13 bases between the two ends. Germline values: CDR1 MNHEY, CDR2 SVGAGI. The CDR3 region has the DNA TGTGCCAGCAGTTACCTACTACCCGATACCCTCCACTTT. It encodes CASSYLLPDTLHF.

The chain joins TRBV4-2 to TRBJ2-5; the D is unclear. The CDR3 has 14 residues. The germline V gene encodes CDR1 LGHNA and CDR2 YNFKEQ. Trimming left V 0 bases short and J 7 bases short, with 12 bases between. The CDR3 loop reads CASSQDGTEGTQYF. CDR3 in DNA: TGTGCCAGCAGCCAAGACGGAACAGAAGGGACCCAGTACTTC.

Only a few counts were recorded for this clone. CDR3 nucleotides: TGCGCCAGCAGTTTCCTCGGGACTAGTGGCGAGCAGTACTTC. It is translated as CASSFLGTSGEQYF. The rearrangement joins TRBV4-1 to TRBJ2-7; 8 positions match TRBD2. Germline-derived CDR1 and CDR2 are MGHRA and YSYEKL. The CDR3 loop spans 14 amino acids. Losses at the gene ends were 6 bases for V and 6 bases for J; bases not matched to a gene: 10.

J is TRBJ2-1 and V is TRBV14, with TRBD2 matching 7 bases. V gave up 0 bases and J gave up 5 bases; unmatched junction bases: 7. Germline V gives CDR1 SGHDN, CDR2 FVKESK. The CDR3 has 16 amino acids. CDR3 loop: CASSQERGGANNEQFF. In DNA form, the CDR3 reads TGTGCCAGCAGCCAAGAACGCGGGGGAGCGAACAATGAGCAGTTCTTC.

The chain combines TRBV18 with TRBJ2-6; perhaps TRBD1 as D (6 bases). The CDR3 consists of 18 residues. The germline gives CDR1 KGHSH, CDR2 LQKENI. V was trimmed by 3 bases and J by 2 bases, leaving 17 bases between them. Here the CDR3 DNA reads TGTGCCAGCTCACCTCAGGACCTCAGGGGCGCTGGGGCCAACGTCCTGACTTTC. As protein: CASSPQDLRGAGANVLTF. Full variable domain (rest looked up from reference TRBV18 and TRBJ2-6): NAGVMQNPRHLVRRRGQEARLRCSPMKGHSHVYWYRQLPEEGLKFMVYLQKENIIDESGMPKERFSAEFPKEGPSILRIQQVVRGDSAAYFCASSPQDLRGAGANVLTFGAGSRLTVL.

The chain joins TRBV5-8 to TRBJ1-1; a weak D match, TRBD1 (5 bases). Trimming shortened V by 4 bases and J by 1 base, and 8 bases separated the two germline ends. The length of the CDR3 is 13 residues. From germline, CDR1 is SGHTS and CDR2 YDEGEE. The CDR3 reads CASSRTGNTEAFF. The DNA for the CDR3 is TGTGCCAGCAGCCGCACAGGGAACACTGAAGCTTTCTTT.

This clone occurred once. The genes are TRBV5-6 and TRBJ2-1; a possible D gene is TRBD2 (5 bases). The CDR3 extends over 12 amino acids. Per germline, CDR1 SGHDT and CDR2 YYEEEE. V was pared by 2 bases and J by 9 bases, with 9 bases between. The CDR3 loop reads CASSFRTGEQFF. CDR3 nucleotides: TGTGCCAGCAGCTTCAGGACTGGTGAGCAGTTCTTC.